This T cell receptor (beta chain) was captured by sequencing in a study of identical twins (dated by TCRdb to 2015 to 2016). Study-wide context: The study deep-sequenced TCR alpha and beta repertoires from monozygotic twins, unrelated adults of various ages and cord blood to test whether fetal clonotypes persist. To rule out contamination, the twin experiments were replicated at different times with different library preparation protocols.

The paper's findings and limits, for the study overall: Because the same donors could not be followed over many years, the conclusions relied on cross-sectional statistical analysis. The excess sharing between twins in beta out-of-frame sequences was weaker because fewer shared sequences reduced the signal-to-noise ratio. Recombination models systematically underestimated out-of-frame TCR alpha sharing in monozygotic twins but agreed with sharing between unrelated individuals. Abundant cord blood beta clonotypes had fewer insertions, young adult naive repertoires showed a similar but weaker trend, and memory repertoires showed no such trend. Compared with coincidental sharing between unrelated individuals, an excess of low generation-probability sequences was observed among out-of-frame TCR alpha sequences shared between twins. Zero-insertion analyses could be partly confounded by invariant T cells such as MAIT and iNKT, though diverse VJ usage argued against such confounding for most clonotypes.

A few counts support this clonotype. No cognate antigen has been identified for it. No clone much larger than this one lies a single base away; base qualities are absent. Every donor was a healthy Caucasian. The study also sequenced three unrelated non-twin adults: a male aged 18 to 29, a male aged 50 to 60 and a female aged 50 to 60. Miltenyi CD45RO+ enrichment and human naive T-cell isolation kits were used to isolate memory (CD45RO+) and naive T cells from PBMC. Libraries were built with 5' RACE. TCRdb lists the instrument as Illumina HiSeq 2000. Template switching introduced a universal primer binding site; the final cDNA contained a unique molecular identifier, enabling accurate counting of TCR cDNA molecules. First-strand cDNA for TCR alpha and beta chains was synthesized from specific primers in the conserved constant-segment region. To control for contamination, every cDNA library was double barcoded, receiving both a SMART-Mk sample barcode and Illumina barcodes. TruSeq adapter sequences and Illumina sample barcodes were added in two successive PCR steps. The Illumina HiSeq platform was used with custom primers to sequence TCR alpha and beta cDNA libraries. The original pipeline was this. Raw reads were processed with MiGEC to extract unique molecular identifiers, and MiXCR was used to determine CDR3 positions. For each individual, recombination models were inferred using an EM algorithm with the repgenHMM and IGoR tools. Shared clonotypes were analyzed with the tcR package in R, and sharing was normalized by the product of cloneset sizes. To study raw recombination free of thymic and clonal selection effects, out-of-frame nonproductive sequences were analyzed. TCRdb passed the public sequencing reads through fastp at Q25 and MiXCR, retaining productive beta sequences. Identical CDR3 proteins give one entry, which carries the most common genes and DNA. TCRdb, not the authors, supplied the V and J calls. In all, the sample holds hundreds of thousands of distinct CDR3 sequences, and around 6% of those were seen once. The ten largest clones add up to roughly 2% of the sample.

The sample comprised naive T cells sorted from blood. The cell subset or site label on this specimen signifies: cells isolated with a human naive T-cell isolation kit. This clonotype was obtained from a man between 18 and 29 years old in good health.

The base sequence is TGTGCCTGGAGTGTAAACACTGAAGCTTTCTTT. It encodes CAWSVNTEAFF. The chain is made from TRBV30 and TRBJ1-1, with the D gene not confidently named. In the germline V gene (reference sequence), CDR1 corresponds to GTSNPN and CDR2 to SVGIG. V and J lose 0 bases and 2 bases, and a span of 1 base separates them. Inclusive of the bounding cysteine and phenylalanine, the CDR3 is 11 residues long. CDR3 DNA is the only sequence kept; it has 33 bases, read in frame from the first base.